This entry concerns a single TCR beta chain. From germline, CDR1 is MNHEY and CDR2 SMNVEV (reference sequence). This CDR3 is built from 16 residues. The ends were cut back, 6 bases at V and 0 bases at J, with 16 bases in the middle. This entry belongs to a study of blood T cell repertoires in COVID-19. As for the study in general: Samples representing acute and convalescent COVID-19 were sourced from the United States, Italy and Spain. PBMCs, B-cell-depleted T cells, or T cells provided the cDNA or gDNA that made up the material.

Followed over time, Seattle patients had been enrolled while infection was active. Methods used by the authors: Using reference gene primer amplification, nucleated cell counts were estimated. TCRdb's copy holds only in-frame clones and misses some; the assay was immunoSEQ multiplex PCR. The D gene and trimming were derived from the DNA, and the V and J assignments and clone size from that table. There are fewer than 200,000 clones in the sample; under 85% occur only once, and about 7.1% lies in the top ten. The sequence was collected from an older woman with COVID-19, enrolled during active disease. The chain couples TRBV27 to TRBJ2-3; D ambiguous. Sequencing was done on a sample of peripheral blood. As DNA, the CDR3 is TGTGCCAGCAGGTCCATTTCGCAGGTGAGCACAGATACGCAGTATTTT. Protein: CASRSISQVSTDTQYF.